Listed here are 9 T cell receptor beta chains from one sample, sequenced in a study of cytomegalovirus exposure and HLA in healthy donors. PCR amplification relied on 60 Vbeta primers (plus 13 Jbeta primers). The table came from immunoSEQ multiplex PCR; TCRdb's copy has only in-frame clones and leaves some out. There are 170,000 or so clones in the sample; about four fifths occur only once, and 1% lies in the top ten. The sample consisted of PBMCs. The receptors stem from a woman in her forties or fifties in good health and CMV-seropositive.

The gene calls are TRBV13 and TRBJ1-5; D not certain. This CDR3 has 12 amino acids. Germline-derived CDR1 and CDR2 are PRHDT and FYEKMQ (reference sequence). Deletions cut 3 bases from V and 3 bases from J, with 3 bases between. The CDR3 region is CASSFYNQPQHF. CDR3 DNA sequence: TGTGCCAGCAGCTTTTACAATCAGCCCCAGCATTTT.

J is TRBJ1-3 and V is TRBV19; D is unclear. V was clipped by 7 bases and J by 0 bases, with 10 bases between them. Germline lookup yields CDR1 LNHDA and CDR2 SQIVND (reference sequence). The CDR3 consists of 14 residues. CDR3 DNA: TGTGCCAGTACAAGCGTAAGCTCTGGAAACACCATATATTTT. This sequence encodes CASTSVSSGNTIYF.

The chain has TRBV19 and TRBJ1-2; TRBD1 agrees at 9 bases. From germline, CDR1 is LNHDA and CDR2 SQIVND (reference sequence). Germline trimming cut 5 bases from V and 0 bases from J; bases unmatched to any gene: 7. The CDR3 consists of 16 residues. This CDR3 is CASSLHRDRANYGYTF. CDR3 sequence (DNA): TGTGCCAGTAGTCTCCACCGGGACAGGGCTAACTATGGCTACACCTTC.

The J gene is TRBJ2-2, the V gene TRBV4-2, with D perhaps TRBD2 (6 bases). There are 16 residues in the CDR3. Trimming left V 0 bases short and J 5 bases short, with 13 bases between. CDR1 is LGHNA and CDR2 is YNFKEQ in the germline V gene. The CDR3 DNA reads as TGTGCCAGCAGCCAAGAGTCCGGGAGCCATACCGGGGAGCTGTTTTTT. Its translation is CASSQESGSHTGELFF.

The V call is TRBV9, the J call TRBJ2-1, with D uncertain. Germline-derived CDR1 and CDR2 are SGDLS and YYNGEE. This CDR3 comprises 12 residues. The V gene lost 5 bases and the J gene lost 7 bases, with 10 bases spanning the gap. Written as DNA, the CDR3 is TGTGCCAGCAGTGGCCTTTTAAATGAGCAGTTCTTC. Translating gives CASSGLLNEQFF.

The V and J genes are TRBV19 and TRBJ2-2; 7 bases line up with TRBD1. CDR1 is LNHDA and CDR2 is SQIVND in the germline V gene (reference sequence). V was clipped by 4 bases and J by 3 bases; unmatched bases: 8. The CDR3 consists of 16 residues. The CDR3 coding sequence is TGTGCCAGTAGTAAAAGACAGGGTGTAGACACCGGGGAGCTGTTTTTT. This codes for CASSKRQGVDTGELFF. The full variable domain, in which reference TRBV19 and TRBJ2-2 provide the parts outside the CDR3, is DGGITQSPKYLFRKEGQNVTLSCEQNLNHDAMYWYRQDPGQGLRLIYYSQIVNDFQKGDIAEGYSVSREKKESFPLTVTSAQKNPTAFYLCASSKRQGVDTGELFFGEGSRLTVL.

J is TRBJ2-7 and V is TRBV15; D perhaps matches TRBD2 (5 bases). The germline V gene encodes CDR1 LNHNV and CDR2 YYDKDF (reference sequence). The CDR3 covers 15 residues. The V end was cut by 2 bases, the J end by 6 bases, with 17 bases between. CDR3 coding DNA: TGTGCCACCAGCAGACCCACTAGTCTTCTAGGCGAGCAGTACTTC. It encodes CATSRPTSLLGEQYF. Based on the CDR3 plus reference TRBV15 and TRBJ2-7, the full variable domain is DAMVIQNPRYQVTQFGKPVTLSCSQTLNHNVMYWYQQKSSQAPKLLFHYYDKDFNNEADTPDNFQSRRPNTSFCFLDIRSPGLGDTAMYLCATSRPTSLLGEQYFGPGTRLTVT.

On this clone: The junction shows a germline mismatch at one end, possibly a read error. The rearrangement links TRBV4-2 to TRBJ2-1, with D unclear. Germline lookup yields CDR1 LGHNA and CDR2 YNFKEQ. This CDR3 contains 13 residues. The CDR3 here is CASSLNEYSEQFF. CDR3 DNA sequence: TGTGCCAGCAGCTTGAACGAATACAGTGAGCAGTTCTTC.

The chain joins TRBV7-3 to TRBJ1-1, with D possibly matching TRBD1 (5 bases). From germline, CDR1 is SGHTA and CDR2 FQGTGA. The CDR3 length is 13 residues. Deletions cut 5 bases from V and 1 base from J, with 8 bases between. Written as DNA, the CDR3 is TGTGCCAGCAGCGCAAGGGGGAACACTGAAGCTTTCTTT. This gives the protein CASSARGNTEAFF. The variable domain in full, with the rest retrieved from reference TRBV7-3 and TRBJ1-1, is GAGVSQTPSNKVTEKGKYVELRCDPISGHTALYWYRQSLGQGPEFLIYFQGTGAADDSGLPNDRFFAVRPEGSVSTLKIQRTERGDSAVYLCASSARGNTEAFFGQGTRLTVV.